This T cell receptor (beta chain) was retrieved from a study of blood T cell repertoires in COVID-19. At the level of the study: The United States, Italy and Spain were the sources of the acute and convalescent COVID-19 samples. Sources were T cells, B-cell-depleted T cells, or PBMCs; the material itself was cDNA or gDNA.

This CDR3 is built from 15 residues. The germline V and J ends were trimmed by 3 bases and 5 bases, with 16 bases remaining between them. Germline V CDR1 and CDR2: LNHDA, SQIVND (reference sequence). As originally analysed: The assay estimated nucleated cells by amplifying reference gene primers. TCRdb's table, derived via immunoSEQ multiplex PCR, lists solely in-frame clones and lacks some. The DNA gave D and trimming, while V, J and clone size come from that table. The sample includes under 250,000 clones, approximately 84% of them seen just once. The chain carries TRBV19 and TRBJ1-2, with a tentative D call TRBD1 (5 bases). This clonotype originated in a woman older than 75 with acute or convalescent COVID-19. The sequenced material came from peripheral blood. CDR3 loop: CASSIYGTVTYGYTF. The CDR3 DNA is TGTGCCAGTAGTATTTATGGGACTGTAACTTATGGCTACACCTTC.